The present TCR beta chain was sequenced within a study of persistence of HIV-infected CD4 T cells. This was the immunoSEQ version 4 assay in survey mode. Genomic DNA was diluted to 10 ng/uL, up to roughly 1 ug per sample. The repertoire was sequenced with immunoSEQ multiplex PCR; TCRdb's copy has only in-frame clones and lacks some. Among more than 30,000 clones listed, approximately 80% were seen once. This clone was seen only a few times. The antigen remains undetermined. The CDR3 runs to 14 residues. With 4 bases removed from V and 3 bases from J, the gap between germline ends came to 10 bases. From germline, CDR1 is SGHDN and CDR2 FVKESK. Stimulation used 10 ug/mL lysate from CMV-infected fibroblasts. Memory cells lacking CD40L and CD69 with high CD45RO were sorted. CD8-depleted PBMCs were stimulated 15 to 20 hours with anti-CD28/CD49d costimulation, CD40-blocking antibody and enfuvirtide.

This receptor was taken from an adult man with HIV who was CMV-seropositive. Sequencing used CD4+ T cells sorted from PBMCs after 18-hour stimulation, obtained from a patient who received antiretroviral therapy. This chain links TRBV14 with TRBJ1-5; possibly TRBD1 for D (5 bases). For the CDR3, the DNA is TGTGCCAGCAGCCTCTCAGGGTCCAATCAGCCCCAGCATTTT. Its translation is CASSLSGSNQPQHF.